Listed below are T cell receptor beta chains from one sample, sequenced in a study of OX40 agonist ivuxolimab in advanced cancers. Profiling relied on immunoSEQ multiplex PCR, and the TCRdb table lists in-frame clones only, not all of them. The repertoire holds 20,000 to 25,000 clones, with around nine tenths as singletons. The source material was CD4+ or CD8+ T cells sorted from blood, sampled in a trial of the OX40 agonist ivuxolimab. The source of these receptors is an adult with an advanced solid tumor such as melanoma, head and neck, liver or kidney cancer. Each CDR3 is given with its conserved first and last residue. The D gene is left open where the match is weak. For some rows the clone size is stated as once, few or many, or as a class when expanded; others skip it.

.	.	TRBV7-9	TRBJ1-2	CASSDGGVDYGYTF	TGTGCCAGCAGCGACGGGGGGGTTGACTATGGCTACACCTTC
.	.	TRBV12-5	TRBJ2-2	CASGFGQNTGELFF	TGTGCTAGTGGTTTTGGCCAGAACACCGGGGAGCTGTTTTTT
.	.	TRBV4-1	TRBJ2-7	CASSQAWTRSSYEQYF	TGCGCCAGCAGCCAAGCATGGACCAGGAGCTCCTACGAGCAGTACTTC
.	.	TRBV7-5	TRBJ2-7	CARSLGSWDRAMDEQYF	TGTGCCAGAAGCTTAGGATCGTGGGACAGGGCCATGGACGAGCAGTACTTC
few	TRBD1	TRBV7-9	TRBJ2-7	CASGGQVTYEQYF	TGTGCCAGCGGAGGACAGGTTACCTACGAGCAGTACTTC
.	TRBD2	TRBV7-9	TRBJ2-3	CASRTSGSVSTDTQYF	TGTGCCAGCAGGACTAGCGGGTCCGTAAGCACAGATACGCAGTATTTT
.	TRBD2	TRBV6-6	TRBJ2-3	CASIEAGSDTQYF	TGTGCCAGCATCGAAGCGGGGTCCGATACGCAGTATTTT
.	.	TRBV6-6	TRBJ1-2	CASSYSGRHYGYTF	TGTGCCAGCAGTTACTCTGGAAGACACTATGGCTACACCTTC
.	.	TRBV27	TRBJ1-1	CASSPTGGGSEAFF	TGTGCCAGCAGTCCCACGGGGGGGGGATCTGAAGCTTTCTTT
.	TRBD2	TRBV10-2	TRBJ2-5	CASRQPTSGGEIEETQYF	TGCGCCAGCAGACAACCGACTAGCGGGGGTGAGATAGAAGAGACCCAGTACTTC
.	TRBD2	TRBV9	TRBJ2-3	CASSVSSGGTDTQYF	TGTGCCAGCAGCGTATCTAGCGGGGGAACAGATACGCAGTATTTT
.	.	TRBV5-6	TRBJ2-7	CASSLWHRADEQYF	TGTGCCAGCAGCTTGTGGCACAGGGCCGACGAGCAGTACTTC
.	.	TRBV10-3	TRBJ2-7	CAINGGYEQYF	TGTGCCATCAATGGAGGCTACGAGCAGTACTTC